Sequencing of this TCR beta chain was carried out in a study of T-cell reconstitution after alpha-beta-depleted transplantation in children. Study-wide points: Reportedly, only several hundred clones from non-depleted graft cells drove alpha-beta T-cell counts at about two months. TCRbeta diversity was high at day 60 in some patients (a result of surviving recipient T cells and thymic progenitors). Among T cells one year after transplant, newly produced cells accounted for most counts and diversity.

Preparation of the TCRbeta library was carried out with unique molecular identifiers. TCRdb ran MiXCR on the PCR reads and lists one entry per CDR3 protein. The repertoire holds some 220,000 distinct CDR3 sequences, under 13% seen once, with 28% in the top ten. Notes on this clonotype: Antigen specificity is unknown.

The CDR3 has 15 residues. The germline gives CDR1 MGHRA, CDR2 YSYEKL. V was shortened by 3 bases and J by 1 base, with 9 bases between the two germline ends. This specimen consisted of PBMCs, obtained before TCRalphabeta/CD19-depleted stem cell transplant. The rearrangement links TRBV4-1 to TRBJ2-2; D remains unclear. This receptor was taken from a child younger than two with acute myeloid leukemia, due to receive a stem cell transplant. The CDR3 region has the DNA TGCGCCAGCAGCCATTGGGCAGGGAACACCGGGGAGCTGTTTTTT. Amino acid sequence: CASSHWAGNTGELFF.